This T cell receptor (beta chain) derives from a study of cytomegalovirus exposure and HLA in healthy donors (dated by TCRdb to about 2017). Concerning the study at large: An earlier analysis of approximately 640 of the donors reported about 250 Gb of sequence data and around 120 million unique TCR beta sequences from about 179 million T cells. An early release covering about 600 HLA-typed donors comprised about 310 gigabases of sequencing data and some 79 million unique TCR sequences. Of the roughly 400 genotyped donors, approximately 80% fell in the genetic ancestry cluster associated with self-reported Caucasian donors. The study was designed to test whether signatures of past pathogen exposure could be identified by cataloging public T cell receptors. The study used immunosequencing to profile the T cell repertoires of more than 650 subjects and linked those repertoires to cytomegalovirus serostatus. Besides the first cohort of approximately 670 subjects, a separate validation cohort made up of 120 different subjects was used. To predict cytomegalovirus infection status, the study brought together high-throughput TCR immunosequencing, statistical association of individual TCRs with disease status, and machine learning. To study patterns of TCR occurrence, a later analysis re-analyzed previously published TCR beta repertoires from more than 550 donors and added high-resolution HLA genotyping. In the later analysis, no new phenotypic data were used to find candidate immune exposures; instead, reliance was placed on TCR beta sequences and their occurrence across donors. An earlier analysis of some 600 of the donors applied high-throughput TCR beta sequencing to assess whether each TCR beta V gene segment acted as functional or pseudogenic. Donor age, sex, ethnicity and CMV serostatus were collected together with the repertoire data. In a later genetic analysis, genome-wide SNP genotypes for about 65% of the roughly 700 donors were used, and that subset was treated as a discovery cohort. All discovery cohort repertoires had been generated using a single sequencing platform. Both class I and class II loci were covered by HLA typing, at four-digit resolution. Typing coverage differed by locus: A, B, C, DRB1 and DQB1 were typed in about 629-640 donors, DQA1 in 500 to 550, DPA1 in 600 to 610, and DPB1 in just under 490. Because of strong linkage in the cohort, 5 or 6 DR-DQ haplotypes were treated as single units for association and clustering. Among roughly 400 genotyped donors of the cohort, an average of approximately 240,000 unique TCR beta nucleotide sequences were sequenced per donor, about a sixth of them non-productive.

The cohort was made up of 666 healthy bone marrow donors. At the time of sampling, every cohort member was nominally healthy, though immune exposures that went unrecorded were likely present. The donor was CMV seronegative and was included in the group of a few hundred seronegative cohort members. Each donor provided a peripheral blood sample, and peripheral blood mononuclear cells were used for TCR beta sequencing. Genomic DNA was extracted from the blood cell samples with the Qiagen DNeasy Blood Extraction Kit. About this clone: Its specific antigen is unknown. The sample holds no much larger clone one base away, and base qualities are not on file.

CDR1 and CDR2 were assigned from the germline V gene (reference sequence) as DFQATT and SNEGSKA. The CDR3, from cysteine to phenylalanine, totals 11 residues. The sequence is cut down to CDR3 DNA, 33 bases in frame from base 1. V lost 8 bases and J lost 7 bases; the stretch between them is 11 bases long. Receptor libraries were prepared by the immunoSEQ multiplex PCR assay. For the multiplex PCR, a mixture combining 60 forward primers for TCR Vbeta segments and 13 reverse primers for TCR Jbeta segments was used. The CDR3 region of rearranged TCR beta genes was amplified from genomic DNA by a multiplex PCR assay. The amplified TCR beta libraries were sequenced on the Illumina HiSeq System as 87-base-pair reads. The study's own analysis went as follows. Across the 600 to 700 repertoires, a later analysis counted about 81 million unique TCR beta chains, 9.5 million to 12 million of which were shared by at least two donors. Raw reads were error-corrected and collapsed into unique sequences by a nearest-neighbor algorithm in which closely related sequences were merged to remove PCR and sequencing errors. To assign V, D and J gene segments, CDR3 sequences were aligned to IMGT reference sequences. For a sequence to be retained, a match of at least six nucleotides was required to both a V gene segment and a J gene segment. A rearrangement was called productive if the CDR3 had no stop codons and remained in frame with V and J, and every other rearrangement was called non-productive. CDR3 was defined according to IMGT convention as the region running from the second conserved V-encoded cysteine to the conserved J-encoded phenylalanine. In an earlier analysis of around 570 of the donors, sequences lacking an unambiguous match to a single V gene segment were excluded. An earlier analysis of around 600 of the donors classified V segments as functional when productive rearrangements were above 56.7% and as segregating when the standard deviation between donors was above 5%. A statistical classification framework was developed to diagnose cytomegalovirus status using the catalog of TCR beta chain sequences. V and J gene assignment, in a later analysis, came from comparing TCR nucleotide sequences with IMGT/GENE-DB human TR gene sequences. A later analysis assigned CDR3 sequences and most-parsimonious VDJ recombination scenarios with the TCRdist pipeline. In a later analysis, each TCR beta chain was defined by its CDR3 amino acid sequence together with its V-gene family, and reads without a unique V-gene family were excluded. In a later analysis, 450 to 600 highly shared, low-generation-probability nucleotide sequences were removed to address suspected cross-contamination and a sequencing artifact. A later analysis calculated a clonal expansion index for each public chain from normalized within-repertoire ranks of inferred template counts. Generation probabilities in a later analysis came from a VDJ recombination model fitted to out-of-frame rearrangements, and those results were checked against IGoR. A later analysis scored TCR-TCR, TCR-HLA and TCR-CMV co-occurrence with hypergeometric tests, applying a repertoire-size bias correction to TCR pairs. False discovery rates were estimated in a later analysis by permuting HLA or CMV assignments 20 times. In a later analysis, co-occurring TCRs were grouped using DBSCAN, with TCRdist sequence similarity added in when clustering inside HLA-allele-positive subsets. For co-occurrence clustering, repertoires with fewer than 30,000 or more than 120,000 public chains were excluded, along with five repertoires with anomalous nucleotide sharing. TCRdb carries this immuneACCESS record with in-frame sequences only. Its versions omit some clonotypes, under half of them owing to an unresolved V gene in the studies checked, with the rest unexplained. That table gives V, J and clone size, and the DNA gave D and trimming. This sample holds 150,000 to 200,000 clones; roughly 80% were observed only once. About 1.7% of the sample is held by the ten biggest clonotypes.

What the work shows at the level of the full study, not this receptor alone: This cohort had only TCR beta chains sequenced, and the lack of alpha or paired-chain data limited which features could be detected. A later genetic analysis associated a missense DCLRE1C variant with V-gene and J-gene trimming of TCR beta chains, and an independent cohort replicated the association. In both the original and validation cohorts, the classifier was reported to diagnose cytomegalovirus status with high specificity and sensitivity. The presence/absence analyses assumed that sequencing depth was roughly uniform across donors, and that assumption may not be true. At a false discovery rate of 0.05, a later analysis linked 15,000 to 20,000 TCR beta sequences to specific HLA alleles. In a later analysis, TCR association rates were found to vary across HLA loci, with the most associated TCRs seen for DRB1 alleles and the fewest for HLA-C alleles. Compared with equally common non-associated chains, HLA-associated TCR beta chains in a later analysis were more clonally expanded and had lower generation probabilities. A cluster of highly shared sequence variants was judged likely to be a technical artifact of the sequencing pipeline. In a later genetic analysis, fewer N-insertions in productive TCRs were reported among donors in an Asian-associated ancestry cluster than the approximately 670-donor mean. Correlated functional status among segregating V segments might be attributable to linkage disequilibrium, but an unknown experimental factor could not be ruled out. In vitro tests confirmed that a few of the cytomegalovirus-associated TCR beta chains recognize cytomegalovirus antigens. In a later analysis, most CMV-associated TCR beta chains were found to appear HLA-restricted, with HLA associations seemingly driven largely by CMV exposure. A further reported finding was that TCR beta sequences accurately predicted the HLA-A and HLA-B alleles for most subjects in the first cohort. In an earlier analysis of more than 500 of the donors, most TCR beta V segments appeared in productive rearrangements about 87% or about 30% of the time, broadly matching IMGT annotations. The study listed 150 to 200 TCR beta chains as associated with cytomegalovirus. The earlier analysis of about 600 of the donors excluded roughly 17 rarely observed V segments, including chromosome 9 orphons, because counts were too low. CMV serostatus was the only immune exposure information available for the cohort. Because HLA typing was unavailable for some donors at each locus, only the typed subset was used in association tests. Because the 87-base-pair reads could not distinguish some IMGT-functional V segments, including TRBV6-2 and TRBV6-3, those segments were excluded. According to a later analysis, parvovirus B19, influenza, CMV and Epstein-Barr virus appeared linked to several top co-occurrence clusters. When HLA alleles, especially DR and DQ, strongly co-occurred, TCR associations were difficult to assign to individual alleles. The authors suggested that the approach could potentially be extended to other disease states and immunological phenotypes. While some public TCRs were present in many individuals, most TCR sequences turned up only very rarely across donors.

Sequencing used PBMCs. The chain employs TRBV20-1 and TRBJ1-4; no confident D gene assignment can be made. The clonotype was recovered from a woman aged 18-29 years in good health and CMV-seronegative. At the DNA level, the sequence is TGCAGTTTTCCCCTCGGTGAAAAACTGTTTTTT. Translation gives CSFPLGEKLFF.